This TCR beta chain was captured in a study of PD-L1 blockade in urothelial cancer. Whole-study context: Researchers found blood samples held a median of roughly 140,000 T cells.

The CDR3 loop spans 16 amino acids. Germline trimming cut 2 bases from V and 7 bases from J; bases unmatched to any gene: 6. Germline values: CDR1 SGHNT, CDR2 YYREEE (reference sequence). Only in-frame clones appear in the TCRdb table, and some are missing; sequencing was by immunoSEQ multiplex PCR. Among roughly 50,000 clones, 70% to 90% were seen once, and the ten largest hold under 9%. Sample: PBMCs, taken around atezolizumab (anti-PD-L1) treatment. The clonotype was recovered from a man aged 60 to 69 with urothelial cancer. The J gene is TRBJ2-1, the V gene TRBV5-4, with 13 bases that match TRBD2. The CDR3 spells CASSFGLAGAGNEQFF. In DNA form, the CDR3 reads TGTGCCAGCAGCTTCGGACTAGCGGGGGCTGGGAATGAGCAGTTCTTC.